The rows below give T cell receptor beta chains drawn from one sample of a study of T-cell memory formation after mild COVID-19. A single record per CDR3 protein comes from TCRdb applying MiXCR to the 5' RACE reads. The sample comprises about 340,000 distinct CDR3 sequences, approximately 22% of which are singletons, and around 23% rests with the top ten. The specimen sequenced was PBMCs or a T cell subset sorted from them (not recorded which). These receptor sequences come from a man between 18 and 29 years old who had mild COVID-19 (a few samples of this study predate the infection). Cell type and time point are not known. CDR3s include the opening cysteine and the closing phenylalanine or tryptophan. The order of the fields is J gene, D gene, V gene, CDR3 length, clone size, CDR3 protein, CDR3 DNA. D genes are given only for firm matches. Clone size is stated in some rows and not others, as once, few, many or a class when expanded.

>TRBJ2-5|.|TRBV5-4|11|.
CASSRLGTKYF
TGTGCCAGCAGCCGCCTCGGGACCAAGTACTTC
>TRBJ1-5|.|TRBV5-1|14|.
CASSFDGPNQPQHF
TGCGCCAGCAGCTTCGACGGTCCCAATCAGCCCCAGCATTTT
>TRBJ1-6|.|TRBV6-6|11|few
CASHAGSPLHF
TGTGCCAGTCACGCGGGGTCACCCCTCCACTTT
>TRBJ1-5|.|TRBV5-1|12|few
CASSLRGQPQHF
TGCGCCAGCAGCTTGAGAGGGCAGCCCCAGCATTTT
>TRBJ1-3|.|TRBV5-1|17|many
CASSAGRQFFSGNTIYF
TGCGCCAGCAGCGCTGGACGACAGTTCTTCTCTGGAAACACCATATATTTT
>TRBJ2-5|.|TRBV28|13|few
CASRGAAQETQYF
TGTGCCAGCAGGGGGGCAGCTCAAGAGACCCAGTACTTC
>TRBJ2-1|.|TRBV5-1|16|many
CASSRNKDSSYNEQFF
TGCGCCAGCAGCCGGAATAAGGACAGCTCCTACAATGAGCAGTTCTTC
>TRBJ2-6|.|TRBV20-1|13|many
CSALKSGANVLTF
TGCAGTGCCCTAAAATCTGGGGCCAACGTCCTGACTTTC
>TRBJ1-2|.|TRBV20-1|15|few
CSAPTFGVGFYGYTF
TGCAGTGCTCCCACCTTCGGGGTAGGATTCTATGGCTACACCTTC
>TRBJ1-4|.|TRBV2|13|.
CASSANREGKLFF
TGTGCCAGCAGTGCGAACAGGGAAGGAAAACTGTTTTTT
>TRBJ2-5|.|TRBV5-1|15|.
CASSLGRGPEETQYF
TGCGCCAGCAGCTTGGGGAGAGGGCCTGAGGAGACCCAGTACTTC
>TRBJ2-1|.|TRBV7-2|15|many
CASSLDLSTYNEQFF
TGTGCCAGCAGCTTAGATCTTAGTACCTACAATGAGCAGTTCTTC